What follows is one TCR beta chain and its context. The target antigen is unknown. These data come from a study of graft-versus-host responses after intestinal transplantation. Study as a whole: Multivisceral, liver-intestinal, or isolated intestinal grafts were transplanted into recipients. Each patient got anti-thymocyte globulin induction, then tacrolimus and steroids for roughly 3 years.

Some clones are missing from TCRdb's copy, which holds only in-frame ones; the method was immunoSEQ multiplex PCR. The repertoire holds roughly 90,000 clones, with 80% to 95% as singletons. The receptor was derived from a human donor who received an intestinal transplant. The sequences come from unstimulated CD8+ T cells sorted from spleen or lymph node cells, collected before intestinal transplant.

CDR3 loop: CASSLDSTRTNEKLFF. In DNA, the CDR3 is TGTGCCAGCAGCCTTGACAGTACGCGAACTAATGAAAAACTGTTTTTT. The chain joins TRBV11-2 to TRBJ1-4, with D possibly TRBD1 on 5 matching bases. Between the trimmed V and J ends, which lost 5 bases and 1 base, there was a span of 14 bases. The CDR3 consists of 16 residues. From germline, CDR1 is SGHAT and CDR2 FQNNGV.